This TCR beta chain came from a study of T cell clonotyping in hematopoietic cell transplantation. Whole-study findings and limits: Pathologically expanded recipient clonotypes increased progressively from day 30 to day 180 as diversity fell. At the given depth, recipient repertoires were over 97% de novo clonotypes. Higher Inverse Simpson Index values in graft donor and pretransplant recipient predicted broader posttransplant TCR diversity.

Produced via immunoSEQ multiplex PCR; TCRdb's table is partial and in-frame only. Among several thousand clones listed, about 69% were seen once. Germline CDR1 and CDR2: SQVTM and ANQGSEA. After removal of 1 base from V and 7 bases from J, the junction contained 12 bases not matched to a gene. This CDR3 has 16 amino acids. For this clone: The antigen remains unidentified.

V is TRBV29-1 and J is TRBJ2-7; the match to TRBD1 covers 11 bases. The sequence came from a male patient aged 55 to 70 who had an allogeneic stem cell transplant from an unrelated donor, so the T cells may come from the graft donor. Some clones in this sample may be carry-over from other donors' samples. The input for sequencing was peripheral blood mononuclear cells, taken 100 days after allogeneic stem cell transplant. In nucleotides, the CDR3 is TGCAGCGTTGAAGGACTAAGGGACAGGGGGATCGGGGAGCAGTACTTC. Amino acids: CSVEGLRDRGIGEQYF.